Listed below are T cell receptor beta chains from one sample, sequenced in a study of blood T cell repertoires in COVID-19. Clones were read by immunoSEQ multiplex PCR, and TCRdb kept only the in-frame ones, dropping some. The table records 200,000 to 250,000 clones, 84% of them present only once. Sequenced: peripheral blood. The receptors stem from an older woman who had recovered from COVID-19. Both conserved end residues are part of each CDR3. A D gene is named only where the DNA matches it firmly. Clone size appears in some rows only: once, few, many, or a class for an expanded clone.

TRBD1	TRBV5-1	.	TRBJ1-2	TGCGCCAGCAGCTTGGAGGGACAGGGGGCATATGGCTACACCTTC	CASSLEGQGAYGYTF
TRBD1	TRBV7-2	few	TRBJ1-5	TGTGCCAGCAGCACACAGGGGGCTAGCAATCAGCCCCAGCATTTT	CASSTQGASNQPQHF
.	TRBV15	.	TRBJ2-7	TGTGCCACCAGCAGTGGAGGGTTCCGGTTTGGCGAGCAGTACTTC	CATSSGGFRFGEQYF
.	TRBV5-1	few	TRBJ1-3	TGCGCCAGCAGCTTGGGAGGAATTGGAAACACCATATATTTT	CASSLGGIGNTIYF
.	TRBV6-6	.	TRBJ2-1	TGTGCCAGCAGTTACGACGGGACAACTTACAATGAGCAGTTCTTC	CASSYDGTTYNEQFF
TRBD2	TRBV5-1	.	TRBJ2-5	TGCGCCAGCAGCTTACGCGGGGGGGTCCAAGAGACCCAGTACTTC	CASSLRGGVQETQYF
TRBD1	TRBV28	.	TRBJ1-1	TGTGCCAGCAGGACTCCCGGGACAGGGGGAACTGAAGCTTTCTTT	CASRTPGTGGTEAFF
TRBD2	TRBV5-5	.	TRBJ2-1	TGTGCCAGCAGCTTCGGCGGGGGGTCCTACAATGAGCAGTTCTTC	CASSFGGGSYNEQFF
TRBD1	TRBV30	.	TRBJ1-1	TGTGCCTGGAGTGCCGGGACAGGGTTGGCTGAAGCTTTCTTT	CAWSAGTGLAEAFF
.	TRBV18	.	TRBJ1-2	TGTGCCAGCTCACCGAGCGGGGGCGCAACCTATGGCTACACCTTC	CASSPSGGATYGYTF
TRBD1	TRBV27	.	TRBJ1-1	TGTGCCAGCACTCCTACAAGGGACAGGGCCTTTGAAGCTTTCTTT	CASTPTRDRAFEAFF
.	TRBV27	.	TRBJ2-7	TGTGCCAGCAGTTTAGGACAGCTCTCCTACGAGCAGTACTTC	CASSLGQLSYEQYF
TRBD1	TRBV5-6	.	TRBJ1-2	TGTGCCAGCAGCACGGACAGGCTCTATGGCTACACCTTC	CASSTDRLYGYTF
TRBD1	TRBV3-1/TRBV3-2	.	TRBJ1-2	TGTGCCAGCAGCCAAGAAGCAATCAGGACAGGGGGCTTTGGCTACACCTTC	CASSQEAIRTGGFGYTF
.	TRBV5-1	.	TRBJ2-7	TGCGCCAGCAGCTCGGAGGGTAACGGTCCCTACGAGCAGTACTTC	CASSSEGNGPYEQYF
TRBD1	TRBV4-3	.	TRBJ1-4	TGCGCCAGCAGCCAACTCGACAGGGCAGCAACTAATGAAAAACTGTTTTTT	CASSQLDRAATNEKLFF
.	TRBV5-1	.	TRBJ2-1	TGCGCCAGCAGCTTGGCTTTTTGGTCAGGCGCCAATGAGCAGTTCTTC	CASSLAFWSGANEQFF
TRBD1	TRBV11-2	.	TRBJ2-1	TGTGCCAGCAGTTCGAGGACAGGGGGCAATGAGCAGTTCTTC	CASSSRTGGNEQFF
.	TRBV5-1	.	TRBJ1-2	TGCGCCAGCAGCTTAAAAGGTCCGCAACAGCCTATCTATGGCTACACCTTC	CASSLKGPQQPIYGYTF
TRBD1	TRBV4-2	.	TRBJ2-7	TGTGCCAGCAGCCCTCGATTGGGACAGGGGGCATTTGAGCAGTACTTC	CASSPRLGQGAFEQYF
TRBD1	TRBV18	.	TRBJ1-6	TGTGCCAGCTCACCTAATAGGGGGCGGAATTCACCCCTCCACTTT	CASSPNRGRNSPLHF
.	TRBV7-2	.	TRBJ1-2	TGTGCCAGCAGCCCGCGACAGGCTCGTAACTATGGCTACACCTTC	CASSPRQARNYGYTF
.	TRBV5-8	once	TRBJ2-3	TGTGCCAGCACCCGGACTTTTTCTAGCACAGATACGCAGTATTTT	CASTRTFSSTDTQYF
TRBD2	TRBV19	.	TRBJ2-2	TGTGCCAGTAGTATAGTGGCAGCGGGGTACACCGGGGAGCTGTTTTTT	CASSIVAAGYTGELFF
TRBD1	TRBV6-6	.	TRBJ1-1	TGTGCCAGCAGTTACCCGGGACAGATTTTGAACACTGAAGCTTTCTTT	CASSYPGQILNTEAFF
.	TRBV19	.	TRBJ1-6	TGTGCCAGTAGTCCATTCCAGGGAACCAATTCACCCCTCCACTTT	CASSPFQGTNSPLHF
TRBD1	TRBV11-2	.	TRBJ1-2	TGTGCCAGCAGTCCGACAGGGGGTGGTGGCTACACCTTC	CASSPTGGGGYTF
TRBD1	TRBV2	once	TRBJ2-3	TGTGCCAGCAGCCCGGGACAGGGGGCTCAAGATACGCAGTATTTT	CASSPGQGAQDTQYF
.	TRBV27	once	TRBJ1-1	TGTGCCAGCAGTATCCGACAGTTCTTCACTGAAGCTTTCTTT	CASSIRQFFTEAFF
.	TRBV6-5	.	TRBJ2-7	TGTGCCAGCAGTCCACGGAGCTACGAGCAGTACTTC	CASSPRSYEQYF
.	TRBV5-1	.	TRBJ2-7	TGCGCCAGCAGCGCGGGACAGCTTCTGACTGGCGAGCAGTACTTC	CASSAGQLLTGEQYF
TRBD1	TRBV29-1	.	TRBJ2-2	TGCAGCGTTGAACGAGCAGGGGGCGACACCGGGGAGCTGTTTTTT	CSVERAGGDTGELFF
.	TRBV7-9	few	TRBJ1-1	TGTGCCAGCAGCTTAGCGTATAAGGGGCGCACTGAAGCTTTCTTT	CASSLAYKGRTEAFF
.	TRBV19	.	TRBJ1-5	TGTGCCAGTAGTATCTCCGGGGGCAATCAGCCCCAGCATTTT	CASSISGGNQPQHF
TRBD1	TRBV4-1	.	TRBJ2-4	TGCGCCAGCAGCCAAGAAGGAGGACAGGGGCCTGTCATTCAGTACTTC	CASSQEGGQGPVIQYF
.	TRBV4-1	.	TRBJ2-4	TGCGCCAGCAGCCAAGTGGGGGCAGGGTCCAAAAACATTCAGTACTTC	CASSQVGAGSKNIQYF
.	TRBV7-2	once	TRBJ1-1	TGTGCCAGCAGCTCTCAGGGATATGGCACTGAAGCTTTCTTT	CASSSQGYGTEAFF
TRBD1	TRBV5-6	.	TRBJ1-3	TGTGCCAGCAGCTCGACAGGGGTAGAGGGAAACACCATATATTTT	CASSSTGVEGNTIYF
.	TRBV15	.	TRBJ2-7	TGTGCCACCAGCAGCCGACATTCCTACGAGCAGTACTTC	CATSSRHSYEQYF
TRBD1	TRBV11-1	.	TRBJ1-1	TGTGCCAGCAGCTTGTCCACTACGGACAGGGTGCGAGCTTTCTTT	CASSLSTTDRVRAFF
.	TRBV9	.	TRBJ1-2	TGTGCCAGCAGCGTAGAAGCGGGTGGCTATGGCTACACCTTC	CASSVEAGGYGYTF
.	TRBV7-8	once	TRBJ1-5	TGTGCCAGCAGCTTATTTACCGCGAATAGCAATCAGCCCCAGCATTTT	CASSLFTANSNQPQHF
TRBD1	TRBV19	.	TRBJ1-2	TGTGCCAGTAGTATACGGGACAGCAACTATGGCTACACCTTC	CASSIRDSNYGYTF
.	TRBV6-5	many	TRBJ2-3	TGTGCCAGCAGTACCGGACAGCGTTTCACAGATACGCAGTATTTT	CASSTGQRFTDTQYF
.	TRBV6-1	once	TRBJ2-7	TGTGCCAGCAGTGAAACCCAGACTCACTCCTACGAGCAGTACTTC	CASSETQTHSYEQYF
.	TRBV5-4	.	TRBJ2-6	TGTGCCAGCAGCCCCCGACAATCAAGGGCCAACGTCCTGACTTTC	CASSPRQSRANVLTF
TRBD1	TRBV30	.	TRBJ1-2	TGTGCCTGGAACCGGGACAGGGGGGTTCTGGATGGCTACACCTTC	CAWNRDRGVLDGYTF
TRBD1	TRBV27	.	TRBJ1-2	TGTGCCAGCAGTTTATTGGGGACAGGGGGCCTTTTTGGCTACACCTTC	CASSLLGTGGLFGYTF
TRBD1	TRBV6-6	.	TRBJ1-2	TGTGCCAGCGTCGGGACAGGGCCTAACTATGGCTACACCTTC	CASVGTGPNYGYTF
TRBD2	TRBV6-5	.	TRBJ2-1	TGTGCCAGCAACCGCGGGGGGGCCTTTGAGCAGTTCTTC	CASNRGGAFEQFF
.	TRBV9	.	TRBJ1-2	TGTGCCAGCAGCCCCTCGAACTATGGCTACACCTTC	CASSPSNYGYTF
TRBD1	TRBV5-4	.	TRBJ2-3	TGTGCCAGCAGCACGGGACAGGGGATCACAGATACGCAGTATTTT	CASSTGQGITDTQYF
TRBD2	TRBV7-2	.	TRBJ2-1	TGTGCCAGCAGCTTAGGCGGGGGGGCTTTCGGGTACAATGAGCAGTTCTTC	CASSLGGGAFGYNEQFF
TRBD2	TRBV5-4	.	TRBJ2-7	TGTGCCAGCAGCCCGCAAGTCCCCGGGGGGAGCTCCTACGAGCAGTACTTC	CASSPQVPGGSSYEQYF